This TCR beta chain was identified in a study of PD-1 blockade in classical Hodgkin lymphoma. The sample's time point: cycle 4 day 1 (C4D1), after more than 5 weeks of nivolumab. Every patient experienced relapse after autologous stem cell transplantation, and brentuximab vedotin exposure varied. The study, taken as a whole, reports: Healthy donors reportedly exceeded newly diagnosed patients in baseline TCR diversity. Patients newly diagnosed and complete responders had comparable baseline diversity.

Libraries were prepared by immunoSEQ multiplex PCR; TCRdb keeps only in-frame clonotypes and omits some of them. The profile shows over 70,000 clones, 90% of them singletons. Concerning this clone: The antigen is undetermined.

The germline V gene has CDR1 KGHSH and CDR2 LQKENI. V trimming: 4 bases; J trimming: 5 bases; junction bases outside the gene matches: 7. The CDR3 consists of 15 residues. This receptor was taken from a human donor with classical Hodgkin lymphoma. The chain links TRBV18 to TRBJ2-2, with 7 bases aligning to TRBD1. This specimen was peripheral blood mononuclear cells (PBMCs), taken before the fourth cycle of nivolumab. The CDR3 DNA reads TGTGCCAGCTCACTAAGCCAGGGGGATACCGGGGAGCTGTTTTTT. It codes for CASSLSQGDTGELFF.